This T cell receptor beta chain was captured in a study of monozygotic twins with inflammatory bowel disease. Whole-study results and caveats: Since immunosuppressive treatments differed, patient repertoires may have gained added variability.

Notes on this clonotype: Its target is unknown.

The CDR3 extends over 15 amino acids. The germline V gene encodes CDR1 MNHEY and CDR2 SVGAGI. Per sample, reverse transcription was split into eight reactions. TCRdb reprocessed the 5' RACE reads and reports one entry per CDR3 protein, with no DNA. The sample includes approximately 400,000 distinct CDR3 sequences. Source material: blood. The chain uses TRBV6-5 and TRBJ2-2; TCRdb outputs TRBD1, but without DNA this stays unchecked. This sequence was found in a human donor with ulcerative colitis or Crohn's disease, or a healthy co-twin of an affected twin (not recorded which). The CDR3 here is CASSYLGQGVGELFF.